This entry concerns a single T cell receptor beta chain. Antigen specificity is unknown. The sample comes from a study of blood T cells in healthy people across ages. Study findings and constraints: Fewer expanded clones and more diversity marked long-lived versus aged donors.

With a J-beta primer mix and a sample-barcoded 5' primer, a second PCR ran about 7 to 11 cycles. Every single cDNA molecule received a tag from a template-switch adaptor with 12 random nucleotides. TCRdb fed the 5' RACE reads into MiXCR, producing one record per CDR3 protein. The sample includes roughly 1.5 million distinct CDR3 sequences, less than 45% of them seen just once. This CDR3 spans 14 amino acids. Per the germline V gene, CDR1 is SGHRS and CDR2 is YFSETQ. V lost 0 bases and J 5 bases, leaving 11 bases between the germline ends. What was sequenced was blood. This TCR derives from a woman aged 18 to 35 in good health. The chain joins TRBV5-1 to TRBJ2-5, with unresolved D. CDR3 DNA sequence: TGCGCCAGCAGCTTGGAGGTCTTAGTGGAGACCCAGTACTTC. Translation: CASSLEVLVETQYF.